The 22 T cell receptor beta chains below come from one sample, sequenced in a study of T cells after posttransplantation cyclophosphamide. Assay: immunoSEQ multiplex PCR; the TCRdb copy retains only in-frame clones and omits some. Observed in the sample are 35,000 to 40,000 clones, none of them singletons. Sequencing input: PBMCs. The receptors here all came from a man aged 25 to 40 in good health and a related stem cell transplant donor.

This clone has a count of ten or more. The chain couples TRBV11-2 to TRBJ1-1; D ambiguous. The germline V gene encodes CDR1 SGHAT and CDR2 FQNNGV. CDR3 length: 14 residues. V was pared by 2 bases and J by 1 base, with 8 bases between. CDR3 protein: CASSLIEGNTEAFF. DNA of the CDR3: TGTGCCAGCAGCTTAATAGAGGGGAACACTGAAGCTTTCTTT.

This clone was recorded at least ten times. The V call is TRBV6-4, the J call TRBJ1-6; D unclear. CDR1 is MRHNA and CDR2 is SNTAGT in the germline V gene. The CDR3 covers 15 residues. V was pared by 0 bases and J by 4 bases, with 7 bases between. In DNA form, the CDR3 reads TGTGCCAGCAGTGACTCGGCGGGTTATAATTCACCCCTCCACTTT. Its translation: CASSDSAGYNSPLHF.

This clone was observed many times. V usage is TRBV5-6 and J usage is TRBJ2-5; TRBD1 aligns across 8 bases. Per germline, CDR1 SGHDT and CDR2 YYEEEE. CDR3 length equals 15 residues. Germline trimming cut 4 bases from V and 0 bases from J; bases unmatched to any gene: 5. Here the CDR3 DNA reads TGTGCCAGCAGCATTGGACAGGGCTACCAAGAGACCCAGTACTTC. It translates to CASSIGQGYQETQYF.

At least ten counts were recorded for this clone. This CDR3 reads CASSLAQGGTGELFF. DNA of the CDR3: TGTGCCAGCAGTTTGGCCCAGGGAGGCACCGGGGAGCTGTTTTTT. The chain joins TRBV12-3 or TRBV12-4 to TRBJ2-2, with TRBD2 as a possible D gene (6 bases). V was clipped by 3 bases and J by 4 bases, with 12 bases between them. CDR3 length: 15 amino acids.

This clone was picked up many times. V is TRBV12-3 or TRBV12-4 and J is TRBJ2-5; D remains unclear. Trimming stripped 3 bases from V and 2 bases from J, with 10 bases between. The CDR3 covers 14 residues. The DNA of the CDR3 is TGTGCCAGCAGTTTCGGCAGACAACAAGAGACCCAGTACTTC. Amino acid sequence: CASSFGRQQETQYF.

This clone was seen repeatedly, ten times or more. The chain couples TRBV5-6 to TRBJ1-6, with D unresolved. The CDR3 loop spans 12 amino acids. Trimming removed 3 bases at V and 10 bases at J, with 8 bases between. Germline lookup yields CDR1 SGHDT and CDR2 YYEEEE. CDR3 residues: CASSSLGSPLHF. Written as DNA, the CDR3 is TGTGCCAGCAGCTCGCTCGGGTCACCCCTCCACTTT.

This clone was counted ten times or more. CDR3 residues: CASSNHIPVSSGNTIYF. The CDR3, as DNA: TGTGCCAGTAGTAACCACATACCCGTTTCTTCTGGAAACACCATATATTTT. The chain combines TRBV19 with TRBJ1-3, with D unresolved. The CDR3 covers 17 residues. Trimming took 4 bases from V and 1 from J, leaving 17 bases between them. Germline V gene sequence: CDR1 LNHDA, CDR2 SQIVND (reference sequence).

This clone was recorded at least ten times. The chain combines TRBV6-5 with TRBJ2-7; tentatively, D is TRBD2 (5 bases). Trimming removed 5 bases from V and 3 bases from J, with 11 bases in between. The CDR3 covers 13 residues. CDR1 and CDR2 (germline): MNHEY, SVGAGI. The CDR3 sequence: CASSPARGYEQYF. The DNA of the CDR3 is TGTGCCAGCAGTCCCGCTCGGGGCTACGAGCAGTACTTC.

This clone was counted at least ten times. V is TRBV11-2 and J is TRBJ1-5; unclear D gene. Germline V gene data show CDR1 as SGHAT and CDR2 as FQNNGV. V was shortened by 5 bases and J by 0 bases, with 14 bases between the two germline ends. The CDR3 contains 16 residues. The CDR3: CASSPQARISNQPQHF. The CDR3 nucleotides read TGTGCCAGCAGCCCTCAAGCTCGTATTAGCAATCAGCCCCAGCATTTT.

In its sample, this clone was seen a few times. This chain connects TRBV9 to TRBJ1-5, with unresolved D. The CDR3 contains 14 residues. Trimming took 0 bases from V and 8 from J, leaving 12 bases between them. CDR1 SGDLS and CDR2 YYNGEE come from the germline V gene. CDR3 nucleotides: TGTGCCAGCAGCGTAGTCGGGCGGCGGGAGCCCCAGCATTTT. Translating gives CASSVVGRREPQHF. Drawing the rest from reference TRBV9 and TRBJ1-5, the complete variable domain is DSGVTQTPKHLITATGQRVTLRCSPRSGDLSVYWYQQSLDQGLQFLIQYYNGEERAKGNILERFSAQQFPDLHSELNLSSLELGDSALYFCASSVVGRREPQHFGDGTRLSIL.

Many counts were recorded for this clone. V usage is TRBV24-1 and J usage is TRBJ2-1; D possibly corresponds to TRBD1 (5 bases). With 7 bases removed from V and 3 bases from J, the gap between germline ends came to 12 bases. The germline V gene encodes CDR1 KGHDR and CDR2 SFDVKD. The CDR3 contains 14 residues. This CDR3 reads CATRGAANYNEQFF. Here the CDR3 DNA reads TGTGCCACCAGAGGGGCTGCGAACTACAATGAGCAGTTCTTC.

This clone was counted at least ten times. In nucleotides, the CDR3 is TGTGCCAGCAGTTCGGAGGAGGGTCAGCCCCAGCATTTT. This sequence encodes CASSSEEGQPQHF. This sequence joins TRBV12-3 or TRBV12-4 and TRBJ1-5; D unclear. The V end lost 4 bases, the J end lost 6 bases, and 10 bases lay between the germline ends. The CDR3 is 13 residues long.

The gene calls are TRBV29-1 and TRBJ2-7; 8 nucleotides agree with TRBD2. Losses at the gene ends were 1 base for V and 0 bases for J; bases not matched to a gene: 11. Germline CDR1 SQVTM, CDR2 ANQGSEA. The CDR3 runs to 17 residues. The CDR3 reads CSVEGPAGGSSSYEQYF. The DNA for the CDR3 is TGCAGCGTTGAAGGACCCGCGGGGGGCTCCAGCTCCTACGAGCAGTACTTC.

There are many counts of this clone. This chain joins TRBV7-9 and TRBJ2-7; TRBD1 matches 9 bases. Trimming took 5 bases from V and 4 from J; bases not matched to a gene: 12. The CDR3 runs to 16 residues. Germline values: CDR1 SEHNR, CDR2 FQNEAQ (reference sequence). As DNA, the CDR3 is TGTGCCAGCAGCCTAACTACCGGGACAGGGTTGTACGAGCAGTACTTC. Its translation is CASSLTTGTGLYEQYF.

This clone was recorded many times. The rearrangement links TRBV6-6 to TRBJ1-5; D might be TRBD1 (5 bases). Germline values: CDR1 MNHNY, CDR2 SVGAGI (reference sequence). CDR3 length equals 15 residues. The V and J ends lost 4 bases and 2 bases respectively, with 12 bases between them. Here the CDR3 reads CASSSWRGGNQPQHF. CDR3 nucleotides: TGTGCCAGCAGTTCGTGGCGAGGGGGCAATCAGCCCCAGCATTTT.

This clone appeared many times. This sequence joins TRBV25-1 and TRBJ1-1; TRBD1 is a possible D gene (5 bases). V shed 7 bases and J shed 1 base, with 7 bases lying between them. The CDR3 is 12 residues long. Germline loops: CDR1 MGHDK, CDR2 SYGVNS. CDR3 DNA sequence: TGTGCCAGCACAACAGGGAACACTGAAGCTTTCTTT. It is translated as CASTTGNTEAFF.

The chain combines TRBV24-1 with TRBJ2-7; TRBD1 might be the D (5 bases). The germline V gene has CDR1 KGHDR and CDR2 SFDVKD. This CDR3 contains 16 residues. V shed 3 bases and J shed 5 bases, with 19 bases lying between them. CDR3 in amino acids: CATSDPEGRECHEQYF. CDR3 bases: TGTGCCACCAGTGATCCGGAAGGCAGGGAATGCCACGAGCAGTACTTC.

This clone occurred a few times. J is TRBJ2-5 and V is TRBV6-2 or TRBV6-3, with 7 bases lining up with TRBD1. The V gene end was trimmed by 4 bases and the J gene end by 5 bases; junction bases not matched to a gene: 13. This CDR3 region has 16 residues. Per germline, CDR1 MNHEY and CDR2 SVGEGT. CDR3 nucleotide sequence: TGTGCCAGCAGTTCCTTGGACAGGAAGCTTATTGAGACCCAGTACTTC. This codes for CASSSLDRKLIETQYF.

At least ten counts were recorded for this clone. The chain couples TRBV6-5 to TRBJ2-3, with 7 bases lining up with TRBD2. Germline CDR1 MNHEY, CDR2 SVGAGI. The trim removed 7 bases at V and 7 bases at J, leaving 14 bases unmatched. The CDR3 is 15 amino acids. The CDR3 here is CASTNGRRGTNTQYF. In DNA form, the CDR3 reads TGTGCCAGCACCAACGGGAGGCGGGGGACGAATACGCAGTATTTT.

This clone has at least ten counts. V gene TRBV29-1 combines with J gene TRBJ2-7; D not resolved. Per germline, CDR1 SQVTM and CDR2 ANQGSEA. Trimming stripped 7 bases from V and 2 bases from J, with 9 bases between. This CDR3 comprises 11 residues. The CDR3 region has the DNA TGCAGCGGCGTCACTACCTACGAGCAGTACTTC. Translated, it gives CSGVTTYEQYF.

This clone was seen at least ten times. CDR3 in amino acids: CASSRYGRRNTGELFF. The CDR3 bases are TGTGCCAGTAGTCGATACGGCAGGAGGAACACCGGGGAGCTGTTTTTT. The rearrangement uses TRBV19 and TRBJ2-2, with no clear D. This CDR3 region has 16 residues. Germline values: CDR1 LNHDA, CDR2 SQIVND (reference sequence). Trimming left V 5 bases short and J 1 base short, with 14 bases between.

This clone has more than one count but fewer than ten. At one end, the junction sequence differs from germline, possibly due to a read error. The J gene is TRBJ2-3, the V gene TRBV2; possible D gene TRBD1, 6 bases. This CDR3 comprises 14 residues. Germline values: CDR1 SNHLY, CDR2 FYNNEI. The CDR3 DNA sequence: TGTGCCAGCAGGAAGGACAGCAGCACAGATCCGCAGTATTTT. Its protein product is CASRKDSSTDPQYF.